A selection of T cell receptor beta chains follows, all from one sample in a study of T cell repertoires in cytomegalovirus infection. TCRdb recomputed calls from the reads with MiXCR, one row per CDR3 protein. This table has around 530,000 distinct CDR3 sequences, approximately 26% appearing once. Source material: PBMCs. These TCRs come from a human donor in good health (CMV status not recorded). Some clones in this sample may be carry-over from other donors' samples. CDR3s include the opening cysteine and the closing phenylalanine or tryptophan. A D gene is named only where the DNA matches it firmly. Rows give clone size only sometimes, using once, few, many, or a class for an expanded clone.

clone_size j_call v_call d_call cdr3_length cdr3_aa cdr3_nt
many TRBJ2-1 TRBV2 TRBD1 14 CASSRQGLGDEQFF TGTGCCAGCAGTAGACAGGGGCTCGGCGATGAGCAGTTCTTC
- TRBJ1-2 TRBV19 - 14 CASSAYGHNYGYTF TGTGCCAGTAGCGCCTACGGTCACAACTATGGCTACACCTTC
few TRBJ2-6 TRBV7-6 TRBD1 17 CASSQNGQGSGANVLTF TGTGCCAGCAGCCAGAACGGACAGGGCTCTGGGGCCAACGTCCTGACTTTC
many TRBJ2-2 TRBV7-6 - 15 CASSAGYSGTGELFF TGTGCCAGCAGCGCAGGGTATAGCGGCACCGGGGAGCTGTTTTTT
few TRBJ1-3 TRBV7-2 - 16 CASSLWTGGAGNTIYF TGTGCCAGCAGCCTATGGACGGGGGGGGCTGGAAACACCATATATTTT
- TRBJ2-3 TRBV19 TRBD2 16 CASSPARGGRADTQYF TGTGCCAGTAGTCCCGCCCGGGGAGGGAGGGCAGATACGCAGTATTTT
few TRBJ1-6 TRBV5-5 TRBD1 15 CASSLQGAPNSPLHF TGTGCCAGCAGCTTACAGGGGGCTCCAAACTCACCCCTCCACTTT
- TRBJ2-1 TRBV7-9 TRBD2 15 CASSLVLAGETEQFF TGTGCCAGCAGCTTAGTGCTAGCGGGGGAAACTGAGCAGTTCTTC
- TRBJ2-5 TRBV30 - 13 CAWSYNRRETQYF TGTGCCTGGAGTTATAACAGAAGGGAGACCCAGTACTTC
- TRBJ2-2 TRBV12-3/TRBV12-4 TRBD2 16 CASSLNPSGITGELFF TGTGCCAGCAGTTTAAATCCTAGCGGGATAACCGGGGAGCTGTTTTTT
- TRBJ2-3 TRBV6-1 TRBD2 15 CASGMGGSGADTQYF TGTGCCAGCGGAATGGGCGGGAGTGGGGCAGATACGCAGTATTTT
few TRBJ2-5 TRBV4-1 - 16 CASSQDLPDLGETQYF TGCGCCAGCAGCCAAGATCTACCCGACCTGGGGGAGACCCAGTACTTC
- TRBJ2-2 TRBV7-8 TRBD2 18 CASSSNSTSGSKAGELFF TGTGCCAGCAGCTCCAATTCAACTAGCGGGAGTAAAGCCGGGGAGCTGTTTTTT
many TRBJ2-1 TRBV7-2 - 14 CASSYPRGSSEQFF TGTGCCAGCAGTTACCCCCGGGGTTCTAGTGAGCAGTTCTTC
- TRBJ2-2 TRBV24-1 - 14 CATSDRSHTGELFF TGTGCCACCAGTGACAGGAGTCATACCGGGGAGCTGTTTTTT
- TRBJ2-1 TRBV5-1 - 13 CASSLGSGNGQFF TGCGCCAGCAGCTTAGGGTCAGGGAACGGGCAGTTCTTC
- TRBJ2-6 TRBV5-4 TRBD2 18 CASSPQSSGRLGANVLTF TGTGCCAGCAGCCCCCAGAGTAGCGGGAGATTAGGGGCCAACGTCCTGACTTTC
few TRBJ1-1 TRBV28 - 13 CASSPLVGAEAFF TGTGCCAGCAGTCCCTTAGTAGGCGCTGAAGCTTTCTTT